Listed here is a single T cell receptor (beta chain). The source of the sample is a study of blood T cell repertoires in COVID-19. For the study at large: The United States, Italy and Spain were the sources of the acute and convalescent COVID-19 samples. Sources were T cells, B-cell-depleted T cells, or PBMCs; the material itself was cDNA or gDNA.

Generated by immunoSEQ multiplex PCR, the TCRdb table keeps only in-frame clones and is missing some. The sample holds under 25,000 clones; 75% to 90% are singletons and the top ten take roughly three fifths. Germline V lookup: CDR1 LGHDT, CDR2 YNNKEL (reference sequence). The germline V and J ends were trimmed by 3 bases and 5 bases, with 13 bases remaining between them. This CDR3 region has 15 residues. The chain combines TRBV3-1 (or the pseudogene TRBV3-2) with TRBJ2-2; tentative D call: TRBD2 (5 bases). The TCR was taken from an elderly woman with acute or convalescent COVID-19. Specimen: peripheral blood. CDR3 protein: CASSHRSGKTGELFF. The CDR3 DNA reads as TGTGCCAGCAGCCACAGGAGCGGCAAAACCGGGGAGCTGTTTTTT.